The source of this TCR beta chain is a study of T cell changes during pregnancy in multiple sclerosis. Germline CDR1 is SGDLS and CDR2 is YYNGEE. Trimming removed 3 bases from V and 1 base from J, with 8 bases in between. The CDR3 sequence is 14 residues long. Measured with immunoSEQ multiplex PCR; TCRdb has only the in-frame clones, and not every one. The sample contains 40,000 to 45,000 clones, around 90% of which appear only once. This specimen consisted of CD4+ T cells from peripheral blood mononuclear cells, obtained before pregnancy. The chain recombines TRBV9 with TRBJ1-5, with D maybe TRBD1 (6 bases). The sequence was obtained from a female donor with multiple sclerosis, enrolled in a pregnancy study. CDR3 DNA sequence: TGTGCCAGCAGCGCTACAGGGAGCAATCAGCCCCAGCATTTT. Protein product: CASSATGSNQPQHF.